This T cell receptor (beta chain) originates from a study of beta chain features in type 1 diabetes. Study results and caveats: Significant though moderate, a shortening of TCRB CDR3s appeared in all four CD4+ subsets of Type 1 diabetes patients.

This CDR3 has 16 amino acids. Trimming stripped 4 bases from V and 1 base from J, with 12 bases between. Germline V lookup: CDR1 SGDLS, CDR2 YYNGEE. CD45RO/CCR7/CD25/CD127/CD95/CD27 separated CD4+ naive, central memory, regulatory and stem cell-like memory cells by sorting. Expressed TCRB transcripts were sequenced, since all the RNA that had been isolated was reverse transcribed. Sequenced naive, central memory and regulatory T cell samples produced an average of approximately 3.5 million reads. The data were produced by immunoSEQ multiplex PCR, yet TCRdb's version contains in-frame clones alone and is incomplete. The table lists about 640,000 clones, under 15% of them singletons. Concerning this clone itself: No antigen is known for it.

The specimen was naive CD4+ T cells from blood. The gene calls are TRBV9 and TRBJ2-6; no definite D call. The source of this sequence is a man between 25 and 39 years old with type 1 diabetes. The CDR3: CASSLTPSSGANVLTF. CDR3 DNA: TGTGCCAGCAGCCTTACTCCCAGTTCTGGGGCCAACGTCCTGACTTTC.